Below, one TCR beta chain is given with its context. The data stem from a study of blood T cell repertoires in COVID-19. As for the study in general: The United States, Italy and Spain supplied acute and convalescent COVID-19 samples. PBMCs, B-cell-depleted T cells, or T cells were the source of the cDNA or gDNA that made up the material.

In the original analysis: Amplifying reference gene primers gave estimates of nucleated cell counts. The protocol was immunoSEQ multiplex PCR, while the TCRdb copy is restricted to in-frame clones and leaves out a portion. V and J calls plus clone size are reproduced from that table; the DNA served to infer D and trimming. The sample shows roughly 280,000 clones, roughly nine tenths of them seen only once. Per the germline V gene, CDR1 is DFQATT and CDR2 is SNEGSKA (reference sequence). V gave up 3 bases and J gave up 2 bases; unmatched junction bases: 3. The CDR3 is made up of 15 amino acids. The chain has TRBV20-1 and TRBJ2-7; TRBD2 agrees at 14 bases. The source material was peripheral blood. This clonotype was sampled from a man over 45 with acute or convalescent COVID-19. The CDR3 nucleotides read TGCAGTGCTAGTGGGACTAGCGGGGGCCCCTACGAGCAGTACTTC. Its protein product is CSASGTSGGPYEQYF.